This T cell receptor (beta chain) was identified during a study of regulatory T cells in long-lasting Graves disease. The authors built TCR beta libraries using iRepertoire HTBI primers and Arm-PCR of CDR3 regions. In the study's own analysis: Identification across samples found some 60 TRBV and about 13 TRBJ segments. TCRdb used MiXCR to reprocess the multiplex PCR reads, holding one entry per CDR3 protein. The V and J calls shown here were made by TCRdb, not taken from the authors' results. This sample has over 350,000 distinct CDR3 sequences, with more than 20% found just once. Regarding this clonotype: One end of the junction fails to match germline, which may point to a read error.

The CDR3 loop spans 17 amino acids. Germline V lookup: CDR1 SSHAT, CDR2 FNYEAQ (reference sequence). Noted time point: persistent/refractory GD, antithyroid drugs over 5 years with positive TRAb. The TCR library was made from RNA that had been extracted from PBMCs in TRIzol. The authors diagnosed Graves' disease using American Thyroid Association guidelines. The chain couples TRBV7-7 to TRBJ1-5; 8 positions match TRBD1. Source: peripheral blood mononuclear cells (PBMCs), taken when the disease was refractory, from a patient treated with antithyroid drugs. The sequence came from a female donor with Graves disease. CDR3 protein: CASNSGTGTYSNQPQHF. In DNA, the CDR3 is TGTGCTAGCAACTCCGGGACAGGAACTTATAGCAATCAGCCCCAGCATTTT.